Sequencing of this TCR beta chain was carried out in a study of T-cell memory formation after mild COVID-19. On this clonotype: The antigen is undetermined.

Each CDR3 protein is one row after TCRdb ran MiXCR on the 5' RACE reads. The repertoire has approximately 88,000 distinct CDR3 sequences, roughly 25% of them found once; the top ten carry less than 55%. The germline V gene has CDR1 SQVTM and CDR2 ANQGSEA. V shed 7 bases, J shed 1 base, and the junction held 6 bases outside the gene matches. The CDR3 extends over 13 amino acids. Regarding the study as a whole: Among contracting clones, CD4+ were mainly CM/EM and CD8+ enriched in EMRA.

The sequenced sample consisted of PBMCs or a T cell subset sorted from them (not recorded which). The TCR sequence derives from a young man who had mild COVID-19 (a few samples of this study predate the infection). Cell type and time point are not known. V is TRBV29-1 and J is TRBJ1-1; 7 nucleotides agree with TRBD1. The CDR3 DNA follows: TGCAGCGCTACAGGGGAGCAGAACACTGAAGCTTTCTTT. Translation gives CSATGEQNTEAFF.